This paragraph covers one TCR beta chain sequence. This CDR3 is built from 13 residues. V was pared by 3 bases and J by 4 bases, with 12 bases between. The germline V gene encodes CDR1 DFQATT and CDR2 SNEGSKA (reference sequence). This sample is drawn from a study of CD8+CD57+ T cells in acquired aplastic anemia. Using genomic DNA as the template, TCR beta VDJ and CDR3 profiling was carried out. TCRdb reprocessed the reads via MiXCR and lists one record per CDR3 protein. The sample carries around 200,000 distinct CDR3 sequences, around 63% recorded once. Patients picked for sequencing had shown CD8+CD57+ cell expansion detected by flow cytometry.

This sequence joins TRBV20-1 and TRBJ2-5; maybe TRBD2 (5 bases). The sequenced sample was sorted CD4+, CD8+, or CD8+CD57+ T cells (not recorded which) from PBMCs. The clonotype was recovered from a human donor with aplastic anemia. The CDR3 nucleotides read TGCAGTGCTAGGGCAGCGAGCGGAGAGACCCAGTACTTC. This sequence encodes CSARAASGETQYF.